This TCR beta chain was obtained from a study of monozygotic twins with inflammatory bowel disease. UMIs that included a 6-nucleotide sample barcode were added by template switching, which took place during cDNA synthesis. Reanalyzing the 5' RACE reads, TCRdb keeps one entry per CDR3 protein, without DNA. The repertoire table contains about 300,000 distinct CDR3 sequences. Per donor, approximately 2.5 ml of blood was collected and frozen. CDR1 is MDHEN and CDR2 is SYDVKM in the germline V gene. The CDR3 is 12 amino acids. The TCR sequence derives from a human donor with ulcerative colitis or Crohn's disease, or a healthy co-twin of an affected twin (not recorded which). This chain connects TRBV28 to TRBJ2-7; checking the TCRdb D call of TRBD1 is not possible without DNA. The material sequenced was blood. The CDR3 spells CASSLLRGEQYF.